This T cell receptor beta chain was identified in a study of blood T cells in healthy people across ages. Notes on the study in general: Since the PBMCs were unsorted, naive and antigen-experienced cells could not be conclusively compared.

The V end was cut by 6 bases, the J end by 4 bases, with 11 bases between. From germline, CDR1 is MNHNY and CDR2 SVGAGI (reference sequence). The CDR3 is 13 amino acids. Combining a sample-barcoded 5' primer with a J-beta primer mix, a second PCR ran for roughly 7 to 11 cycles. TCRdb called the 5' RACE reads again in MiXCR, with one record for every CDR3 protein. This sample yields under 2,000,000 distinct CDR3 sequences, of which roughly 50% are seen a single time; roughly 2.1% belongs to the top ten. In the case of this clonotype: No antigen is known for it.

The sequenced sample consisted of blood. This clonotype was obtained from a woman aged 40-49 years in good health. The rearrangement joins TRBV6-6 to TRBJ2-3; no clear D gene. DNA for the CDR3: TGTGCCAGCAGCGCCTTGGACCCAGATACGCAGTATTTT. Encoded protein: CASSALDPDTQYF.